This is a list of T cell receptor beta chains from one sample in a study of blood T cell repertoires in COVID-19. Clones were sequenced by immunoSEQ multiplex PCR, and TCRdb holds only the in-frame ones, with some missing. The sample carries some 350,000 clones, roughly 87% recorded once. Sequencing used PBMCs or T cells enriched from blood (not recorded which). The receptors here all came from a woman aged 25 to 39 who had recovered from COVID-19. CDR3s include the opening cysteine and the closing phenylalanine or tryptophan. A D gene is named only where the DNA matches it firmly. The size of a clone is reported for some rows only, either as once, few or many, or as a class for expanded clones.

d_call,clone_size,v_call,j_call,cdr3_aa,cdr3_nt
TRBD2,NA,TRBV18,TRBJ2-7,CASSPRREDEQYF,TGTGCCAGCTCACCACGGCGGGAGGACGAGCAGTACTTC
TRBD1,once,TRBV19,TRBJ1-2,CASSSQGENYGYTF,TGTGCCAGTAGTAGTCAGGGGGAAAACTATGGCTACACCTTC
NA,NA,TRBV18,TRBJ2-2,CASSPRQGGTGELFF,TGTGCCAGCTCACCACGACAGGGAGGCACCGGGGAGCTGTTTTTT
NA,NA,TRBV11-2,TRBJ1-1,CASSLALLNTEAFF,TGTGCCAGCAGCTTGGCCTTATTGAACACTGAAGCTTTCTTT
TRBD1,few,TRBV7-9,TRBJ1-2,CASSLGQGEGYTF,TGTGCCAGCAGCCTGGGACAGGGGGAAGGCTACACCTTC
TRBD1,NA,TRBV19,TRBJ1-2,CATSTGSNYGYTF,TGTGCCACATCGACAGGGAGTAACTATGGCTACACCTTC
NA,NA,TRBV28,TRBJ1-3,CASRASGPSYSGNTIYF,TGTGCCAGCAGGGCAAGCGGCCCTTCTTACTCTGGAAACACCATATATTTT
TRBD1,NA,TRBV18,TRBJ1-4,CASSPMGQVINEKLFF,TGTGCCAGCTCACCGATGGGACAGGTGATTAATGAAAAACTGTTTTTT
NA,NA,TRBV14,TRBJ2-5,CASSSRVDETQYF,TGTGCCAGCAGCTCCAGGGTAGACGAGACCCAGTACTTC
TRBD1,NA,TRBV2,TRBJ1-5,CASSDRGLQPQHF,TGTGCCAGCAGCGACAGGGGATTACAGCCCCAGCATTTT
TRBD1,NA,TRBV28,TRBJ1-4,CASSLGGTANEKLFF,TGTGCCAGCAGTTTAGGTGGGACAGCTAATGAAAAACTGTTTTTT
TRBD1,NA,TRBV7-2,TRBJ1-3,CASSLLGDRPSGNTIYF,TGTGCCAGCAGCTTATTGGGGGACAGGCCTTCTGGAAACACCATATATTTT
TRBD1,NA,TRBV27,TRBJ2-7,CASSFTGAYEQYF,TGTGCCAGCAGCTTCACAGGGGCCTACGAGCAGTACTTC
NA,NA,TRBV28,TRBJ2-3,CASSLSVPSDTQYF,TGTGCCAGCAGTTTAAGCGTTCCTTCAGATACGCAGTATTTT
TRBD1,NA,TRBV6-6,TRBJ1-6,CASSPPTGPSSYNSPLHF,TGTGCCAGCAGTCCACCGACAGGGCCGAGCTCCTATAATTCACCCCTCCACTTT
NA,NA,TRBV6-1,TRBJ2-7,CASSDRGKHEQYF,TGTGCCAGCAGTGACAGGGGAAAGCACGAGCAGTACTTC
TRBD2,NA,TRBV9,TRBJ2-3,CASSVAVSGRGTDTQYF,TGTGCCAGCAGCGTAGCGGTTAGCGGGAGGGGCACAGATACGCAGTATTTT
TRBD1,NA,TRBV10-2,TRBJ1-6,CASSAVGGQGYSPLHF,TGCGCCAGCAGTGCAGTAGGGGGACAGGGATATTCACCCCTCCACTTT
NA,NA,TRBV6-2/TRBV6-3,TRBJ1-4,CASSPAMAGLRSENEKLFF,TGTGCCAGCAGCCCTGCGATGGCAGGGTTAAGGTCGGAGAATGAAAAACTGTTTTTT
TRBD1,NA,TRBV6-5,TRBJ2-7,CASSMTGYEQYF,TGTGCCAGCAGCATGACAGGGTACGAGCAGTACTTC
TRBD1,NA,TRBV5-1,TRBJ2-2,CASTRTGDTGELFF,TGCGCCAGCACCCGGACAGGGGATACCGGGGAGCTGTTTTTT
NA,NA,TRBV29-1,TRBJ1-4,CSVLGQNEKLFF,TGCAGCGTCTTGGGGCAAAATGAAAAACTGTTTTTT
TRBD1,NA,TRBV2,TRBJ1-5,CASSLFRDSNQPQHF,TGTGCCAGCAGTCTTTTCCGGGACAGTAATCAGCCCCAGCATTTT
NA,NA,TRBV6-1,TRBJ2-3,CASSEYSSGQSDTQYF,TGTGCCAGCAGTGAATACAGTAGCGGACAATCAGATACGCAGTATTTT
TRBD1,once,TRBV7-9,TRBJ1-1,CASSFGQGGGGAFF,TGTGCCAGCAGCTTCGGACAGGGTGGAGGCGGAGCTTTCTTT
TRBD1,NA,TRBV7-8,TRBJ1-2,CASSLGTGSGYGYTF,TGTGCCAGCAGCCTCGGGACAGGGTCAGGGTATGGCTACACCTTC
TRBD2,NA,TRBV7-2,TRBJ2-3,CASSQRTSLDTQYF,TGTGCCAGCAGCCAGCGGACTAGCCTAGATACGCAGTATTTT
TRBD1,NA,TRBV5-1,TRBJ1-5,CASSQTGGFNQPQHF,TGCGCCAGCAGCCAGACAGGGGGCTTCAATCAGCCCCAGCATTTT
NA,NA,TRBV11-2,TRBJ1-1,CASSLDLTATEAFF,TGTGCCAGCAGCTTAGATTTGACAGCCACTGAAGCTTTCTTT
NA,few,TRBV6-5,TRBJ2-7,CASRLGPGMYEQYF,TGTGCCAGCAGATTAGGGCCAGGGATGTACGAGCAGTACTTC
NA,few,TRBV10-1,TRBJ1-6,CASRDINHSHSPLHF,TGCGCCAGCAGAGACATAAACCACAGCCATTCACCCCTCCACTTT
TRBD1,NA,TRBV4-1,TRBJ2-7,CASSQPGQGLYEQYF,TGCGCCAGCAGCCAGCCGGGACAGGGCCTCTACGAGCAGTACTTC
TRBD2,NA,TRBV6-5,TRBJ2-7,CASSPRDGRGEQYF,TGTGCCAGCAGTCCCCGGGACGGGAGGGGCGAGCAGTACTTC
TRBD1,few,TRBV5-6,TRBJ1-5,CASSYGTGNQPQHF,TGTGCCAGCAGCTACGGGACAGGAAATCAGCCCCAGCATTTT
NA,NA,TRBV5-8,TRBJ2-7,CASSLGVSYEQYF,TGTGCCAGCAGCTTGGGCGTCTCCTACGAGCAGTACTTC
NA,NA,TRBV3-1/TRBV3-2,TRBJ1-6,CASSPTATNSPLHF,TGTGCCAGCAGCCCGACAGCGACTAATTCACCCCTCCACTTT
NA,NA,TRBV2,TRBJ2-1,CASGLSSYNEQFF,TGTGCCAGCGGGCTGAGCTCCTACAATGAGCAGTTCTTC
NA,NA,TRBV6-1,TRBJ2-2,CASSESRGGGTGELFF,TGTGCCAGCAGTGAGTCCCGGGGAGGGGGTACCGGGGAGCTGTTTTTT
TRBD1,NA,TRBV5-1,TRBJ1-3,CASSRGDRGSGNTIYF,TGCGCCAGCAGCCGAGGCGACAGGGGCTCTGGAAACACCATATATTTT
TRBD2,NA,TRBV7-9,TRBJ2-1,CASSLTSGRADEQFF,TGTGCCAGCAGCCTCACTAGCGGGAGGGCCGATGAGCAGTTCTTC
NA,NA,TRBV9,TRBJ1-5,CASSVGGEGAQHF,TGTGCCAGCAGCGTAGGGGGTGAGGGTGCCCAGCATTTT
NA,NA,TRBV4-1,TRBJ1-5,CASSQGRGANQPQHF,TGCGCCAGCAGCCAAGGCAGGGGAGCCAATCAGCCCCAGCATTTT
TRBD2,NA,TRBV5-1,TRBJ2-1,CASSFGDYPGDEQFF,TGCGCCAGCAGCTTTGGGGACTACCCAGGCGATGAGCAGTTCTTC
NA,NA,TRBV7-8,TRBJ1-2,CASSPVRGNGYTF,TGTGCCAGCAGCCCGGTACGGGGTAACGGCTACACCTTC
TRBD2,NA,TRBV3-1/TRBV3-2,TRBJ2-1,CASSQAGGPYNEQFF,TGTGCCAGCAGCCAAGCGGGAGGGCCCTACAATGAGCAGTTCTTC
NA,NA,TRBV4-2,TRBJ2-7,CASSQADGAAYEQYF,TGTGCCAGCAGCCAAGCTGACGGCGCGGCCTACGAGCAGTACTTC
TRBD1,NA,TRBV7-9,TRBJ1-2,CASSSGGDYGYTF,TGTGCCAGCAGCTCAGGGGGCGACTATGGCTACACCTTC
TRBD1,NA,TRBV2,TRBJ1-1,CASSNRGATTEAFF,TGTGCCAGCAGTAACAGGGGGGCGACCACTGAAGCTTTCTTT
TRBD1,NA,TRBV27,TRBJ1-6,CASSLQGASYNSPLHF,TGTGCCAGCAGTCTACAGGGGGCCTCCTATAATTCACCCCTCCACTTT
TRBD2,NA,TRBV6-4,TRBJ2-3,CASSGLASTDTQYF,TGTGCCAGCAGTGGACTAGCAAGCACAGATACGCAGTATTTT
TRBD1,once,TRBV29-1,TRBJ1-1,CSVPSSDRGGFF,TGCAGCGTCCCTTCCTCGGACAGGGGAGGTTTCTTT
NA,NA,TRBV2,TRBJ2-5,CASSENTKETQYF,TGTGCCAGCAGTGAAAACACGAAAGAGACCCAGTACTTC
TRBD1,NA,TRBV5-4,TRBJ2-7,CASSATGDSYEQYF,TGTGCCAGCAGCGCGACAGGGGACTCCTACGAGCAGTACTTC
TRBD1,NA,TRBV19,TRBJ2-3,CASSITAGGTYSTDTQYF,TGTGCCAGTAGTATTACGGCAGGGGGCACTTATAGCACAGATACGCAGTATTTT
NA,few,TRBV7-9,TRBJ2-1,CASSLFSANEQFF,TGTGCCAGCAGCTTATTTAGTGCCAATGAGCAGTTCTTC
NA,NA,TRBV24-1,TRBJ2-3,CATSDPSGSLTDTQYF,TGTGCCACCAGTGACCCCTCGGGATCCCTCACAGATACGCAGTATTTT
NA,NA,TRBV19,TRBJ1-5,CASTLGYRGNQPQHF,TGTGCCAGTACCCTAGGGTACAGGGGCAATCAGCCCCAGCATTTT
TRBD1,few,TRBV19,TRBJ1-1,CASRDRGRRDTEAFF,TGTGCCAGTCGGGACAGGGGGCGCCGGGACACTGAAGCTTTCTTT